Below are 18 T cell receptor beta chains sequenced from a single sample in a study of T cells in localized non-small cell lung cancer. Measured with immunoSEQ multiplex PCR; TCRdb has only the in-frame clones, and not every one. This sample yields around 69,000 clones, of which 75% to 90% are seen a single time; under 2% belongs to the top ten. This sample comprised peripheral blood, obtained before any cancer treatment. The receptors derive from a woman between 35 and 75 years old with stage I lung adenocarcinoma.

The chain is built from TRBV7-9 and TRBJ2-7, with unresolved D. Germline V lookup: CDR1 SEHNR, CDR2 FQNEAQ (reference sequence). Between the trimmed V and J ends, which lost 6 bases and 0 bases, there was a span of 15 bases. The CDR3 extends over 15 amino acids. Here the CDR3 DNA reads TGTGCCAGCAGTTTCGGGCCCCAGAGCTCCTACGAGCAGTACTTC. This gives the protein CASSFGPQSSYEQYF.

V is TRBV5-1 and J is TRBJ2-1; possibly TRBD2 for D (6 bases). Trimming took off 3 bases at V and 4 bases at J, with 11 bases between the two ends. CDR3 length: 14 amino acids. Germline V gene data show CDR1 as SGHRS and CDR2 as YFSETQ. CDR3 bases: TGCGCCAGCAGCTCCGGGGGACCGTACAATGAGCAGTTCTTC. Translation gives CASSSGGPYNEQFF.

V usage is TRBV18 and J usage is TRBJ2-5; D is unresolved. The germline V gene has CDR1 KGHSH and CDR2 LQKENI. Trimming shortened V by 3 bases and J by 5 bases, and 13 bases separated the two germline ends. The CDR3 totals 14 residues. The CDR3 coding sequence is TGTGCCAGCTCACCGGACGGATTCATGGAGACCCAGTACTTC. It codes for CASSPDGFMETQYF. Combining the CDR3 with reference TRBV18 and TRBJ2-5 gives the whole variable domain NAGVMQNPRHLVRRRGQEARLRCSPMKGHSHVYWYRQLPEEGLKFMVYLQKENIIDESGMPKERFSAEFPKEGPSILRIQQVVRGDSAAYFCASSPDGFMETQYFGPGTRLLVL.

The chain joins TRBV7-2 to TRBJ2-5; possible D gene TRBD2, 6 bases. Germline lookup yields CDR1 SGHTA and CDR2 FQGNSA. The CDR3 spans 18 residues. V gave up 2 bases and J gave up 2 bases, with 21 bases separating them. The CDR3 protein is CASSLRVGGGRIQETQYF. In DNA, the CDR3 is TGTGCCAGCAGCTTACGGGTGGGGGGAGGACGGATTCAAGAGACCCAGTACTTC.

V usage is TRBV29-1 and J usage is TRBJ1-2; no clear D. The CDR3 totals 10 residues. Trimming pared 8 bases from V and 7 bases from J, leaving 11 bases between. The germline V gene encodes CDR1 SQVTM and CDR2 ANQGSEA. The CDR3 loop reads CSILEGGYTF. In DNA form, the CDR3 reads TGCAGCATACTCGAGGGTGGCTACACCTTC.

The chain couples TRBV6-5 to TRBJ2-1, with TRBD1 matching 9 bases. Trimming at V came to 0 bases and at J to 6 bases, leaving 6 bases not matched to a gene. Looked up from germline, CDR1 is MNHEY and CDR2 is SVGAGI. The CDR3 runs 16 residues. In nucleotides, the CDR3 is TGTGCCAGCAGTTACTCCGGGACAGGGTCTGCCAATGAGCAGTTCTTC. Residues: CASSYSGTGSANEQFF.

V usage is TRBV7-8 and J usage is TRBJ2-1; tentatively, D is TRBD2 (6 bases). CDR1 and CDR2 from the germline V gene are SGHVS and FQNEAQ. V lost 8 bases, J lost 9 bases, and 17 bases lay in between. The CDR3 runs to 13 residues. The CDR3 here is CASEGVGGLEQFF. The DNA of the CDR3 is TGTGCCAGCGAAGGGGTGGGGGGTCTTGAGCAGTTCTTC.

J is TRBJ2-1 and V is TRBV19, with TRBD1 matching over 8 bases. Germline V gene sequence: CDR1 LNHDA, CDR2 SQIVND (reference sequence). V lost 11 bases, J lost 9 bases, and 15 bases stayed unmatched. The CDR3 runs 14 residues. The DNA for the CDR3 is TGTGCCGCAGCCGGGACAGGCAGTTTTGGTGAGCAGTTCTTC. It specifies CAAAGTGSFGEQFF.

This clone was observed once. The V call is TRBV30, the J call TRBJ2-7; 8 nucleotides match TRBD2. The J segment lost 1 base and the V segment lost 0 bases, leaving 5 bases of the junction unmatched. The germline gives CDR1 GTSNPN, CDR2 SVGIG (reference sequence). This CDR3 has 15 residues. The CDR3 loop is CAWSVTGGPSYEQYF. DNA of the CDR3: TGTGCCTGGAGTGTAACGGGAGGGCCGTCCTACGAGCAGTACTTC.

The chain employs TRBV7-9 and TRBJ2-1; D unresolved. V lost 1 base, J lost 0 bases, and 4 bases lay in between. CDR3 length: 14 amino acids. The germline V gene has CDR1 SEHNR and CDR2 FQNEAQ (reference sequence). The CDR3 bases are TGTGCCAGCAGCTTAGAATTCTCCTACAATGAGCAGTTCTTC. Amino acid sequence: CASSLEFSYNEQFF.

The V and J genes are TRBV28 and TRBJ2-7, with TRBD1 as a possible D gene (5 bases). CDR1 and CDR2 from the germline V gene are MDHEN and SYDVKM. This CDR3 has 16 residues. V was clipped by 6 bases and J by 2 bases, with 20 bases between them. The CDR3 is CASRLNRSPLTYEQYF. CDR3 nucleotide sequence: TGTGCCAGCAGACTTAACAGGTCCCCCCTAACCTACGAGCAGTACTTC.

This clone occurred once. This chain links TRBV29-1 with TRBJ1-1; 9 nucleotides match TRBD1. The CDR3 covers 13 residues. Germline CDR1 is SQVTM and CDR2 is ANQGSEA. With 7 bases clipped from V and 0 bases from J, the junction kept 3 bases outside the gene matches. The DNA for the CDR3 is TGCAGCGCAAGACAGGGGGTGAACACTGAAGCTTTCTTT. This sequence encodes CSARQGVNTEAFF.

This chain joins TRBV15 and TRBJ1-3; D might be TRBD1 (6 bases). Germline assignment: CDR1 LNHNV and CDR2 YYDKDF (reference sequence). This CDR3 spans 15 amino acids. Trimming took off 4 bases at V and 4 bases at J, with 14 bases between the two ends. The CDR3 loop reads CATSIFQGPGNTIYF. The CDR3 DNA follows: TGTGCCACCAGCATTTTCCAGGGGCCGGGAAACACCATATATTTT.

This chain links TRBV28 with TRBJ1-2; TRBD1 agrees at 9 bases. The V gene's germline CDR1 is MDHEN and CDR2 SYDVKM. Trimming at V came to 4 bases and at J to 11 bases, leaving 8 bases not matched to a gene. The CDR3 totals 13 residues. The CDR3 loop reads CASSSGTGMGYTF. CDR3 nucleotide sequence: TGTGCCAGCAGTTCCGGGACAGGGATGGGATACACCTTC.

The chain links TRBV5-6 to TRBJ1-1; 8 bases are a match to TRBD1. J lost 1 base, V lost 1 base, and 3 bases had no gene match. Germline CDR1 reads SGHDT; CDR2 reads YYEEEE. The CDR3 is 15 residues long. The CDR3 here is CASSLFDRGNTEAFF. CDR3 DNA: TGTGCCAGCAGCTTGTTTGACAGGGGGAACACTGAAGCTTTCTTT.

V is TRBV28 and J is TRBJ1-4; a weak D match, TRBD1 (5 bases). There are 18 residues in the CDR3. V was shortened by 8 bases and J by 3 bases, with 25 bases between the two germline ends. CDR1 and CDR2 from the germline V gene are MDHEN and SYDVKM. The CDR3 loop reads CASPCGGILLLANEKLFF. The CDR3 region has the DNA TGTGCCAGCCCTTGTGGGGGAATATTATTATTAGCTAATGAAAAACTGTTTTTT.

In DNA form, the CDR3 reads TGTGCCAGTAGACCAGGGACCGCCGGGACTGAAGCTTTCTTT. This codes for CASRPGTAGTEAFF. The chain has TRBV19 and TRBJ1-1; D might be TRBD1 (5 bases). The CDR3 spans 14 residues. V was cut by 6 bases and J by 5 bases, with 16 bases left in between. CDR1 is LNHDA, CDR2 SQIVND, per germline (reference sequence).

The CDR3 sequence is CASSAGERYGYTF. CDR3 nucleotide sequence: TGCGCCAGCAGCGCAGGGGAACGCTATGGCTACACCTTC. The rearrangement joins TRBV5-1 to TRBJ1-2, with D tentatively TRBD1 (6 bases). The CDR3 spans 13 residues. The germline gives CDR1 SGHRS, CDR2 YFSETQ. V dropped 4 bases and J dropped 4 bases, with 11 bases sitting between them.